Sequencing of this TCR beta chain was carried out in a study of T-cell reconstitution after alpha-beta-depleted transplantation in children. V lost 1 base and J 4 bases, leaving 9 bases between the germline ends. This CDR3 is built from 13 residues. CDR1 and CDR2 (germline): SQVTM, ANQGSEA. Preparation of the TCRbeta library used unique molecular identifiers. From the PCR reads, TCRdb called clonotypes with MiXCR, one entry per CDR3 protein. The table has a few hundred thousand distinct CDR3 sequences, about 12% seen once. This TCR came from a human donor who donated a stem cell graft to a child with combined immunodeficiency. The rearrangement joins TRBV29-1 to TRBJ2-3, with D possibly TRBD1 on 5 matching bases. The sample consisted of PBMCs from the stem cell graft donor, taken from the stem cell graft. Here the CDR3 reads CSVEGAGPDTQYF. Written as DNA, the CDR3 is TGCAGCGTTGAAGGGGCAGGGCCAGATACGCAGTATTTT.